The present entry profiles one TCR beta chain with its context. This entry comes from a study of PD-L1 blockade in urothelial cancer. Background on the study: Blood drawn 3 weeks (second dose) and 6 weeks after treatment start was analyzed.

Generated by immunoSEQ multiplex PCR, the TCRdb table keeps only in-frame clones and is missing some. The table includes about 56,000 clones, roughly 85% detected once. Germline CDR1 reads MNHNS; CDR2 reads SASEGT. The V and J ends lost 3 bases and 0 bases respectively, with 14 bases between them. This CDR3 is 16 amino acids long. Stated time point: pretreatment peripheral blood. The source was PBMCs, collected around atezolizumab (anti-PD-L1) treatment. This clonotype was sampled from a man in his 70s with urothelial cancer. The chain is built from TRBV6-1 and TRBJ1-1, with D hard to call. The CDR3 loop is CASSDPGRAMNTEAFF. The CDR3 nucleotides are TGTGCCAGCAGTGACCCCGGGAGGGCCATGAACACTGAAGCTTTCTTT.